This TCR beta chain was profiled in a study of cytotoxic CD8 clonotypes in ibrutinib-treated CLL. Findings and caveats of the study: Age-matched healthy donor levels were exceeded by baseline clonality, which tracked circulating CD8+ T-cell counts. Sustained-remission and progressing patients had unequal sampling times.

Remarks on this clone: Its antigen is unidentified.

The protocol was immunoSEQ multiplex PCR, while the TCRdb copy is restricted to in-frame clones and leaves out a portion. The sample has over 120,000 clones; roughly three quarters are singletons. The sequencing used PBMCs, collected after 24 months of ibrutinib treatment. This receptor was identified in a human donor with chronic lymphocytic leukemia.

The CDR3 coding sequence is TGTGCCAGCTCACCAGGGGAGAATTCACCCCTCCACTTT. The encoded protein is CASSPGENSPLHF. The chain is built from TRBV18 and TRBJ1-6, with D hard to call. CDR1 and CDR2 from the germline V gene are KGHSH and LQKENI. The germline V and J ends were trimmed by 2 bases and 7 bases, with 6 bases remaining between them. The CDR3 loop spans 13 amino acids. Supplemented by reference TRBV18 and TRBJ1-6, the full variable domain reads NAGVMQNPRHLVRRRGQEARLRCSPMKGHSHVYWYRQLPEEGLKFMVYLQKENIIDESGMPKERFSAEFPKEGPSILRIQQVVRGDSAAYFCASSPGENSPLHFGNGTRLTVT.